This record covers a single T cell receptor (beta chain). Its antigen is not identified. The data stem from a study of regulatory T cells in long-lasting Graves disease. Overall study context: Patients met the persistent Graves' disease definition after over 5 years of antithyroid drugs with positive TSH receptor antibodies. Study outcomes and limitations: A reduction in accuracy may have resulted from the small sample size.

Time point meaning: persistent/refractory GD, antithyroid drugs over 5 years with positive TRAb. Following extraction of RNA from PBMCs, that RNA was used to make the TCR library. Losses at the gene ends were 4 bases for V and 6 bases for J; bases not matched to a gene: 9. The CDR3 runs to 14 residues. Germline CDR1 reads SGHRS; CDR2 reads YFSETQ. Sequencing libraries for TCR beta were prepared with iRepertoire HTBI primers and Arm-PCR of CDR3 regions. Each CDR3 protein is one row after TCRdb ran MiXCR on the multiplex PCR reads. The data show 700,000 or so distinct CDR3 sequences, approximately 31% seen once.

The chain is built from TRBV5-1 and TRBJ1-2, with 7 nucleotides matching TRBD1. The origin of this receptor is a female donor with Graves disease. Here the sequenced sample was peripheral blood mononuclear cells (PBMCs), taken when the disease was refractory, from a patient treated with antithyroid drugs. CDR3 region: CASSPGTTGDGYTF. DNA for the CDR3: TGCGCCAGCAGCCCAGGAACTACAGGGGATGGCTACACCTTC.